This TCR beta chain was identified during a study of cytomegalovirus exposure and HLA in healthy donors. Each of the donors was a healthy bone marrow donor. This CDR3 has 14 amino acids. V shed 10 bases and J shed 8 bases, with 23 bases lying between them. Per germline, CDR1 ENHRY and CDR2 SYGVKD. A multiplex PCR was run with 60 Vbeta primers and 13 Jbeta primers. Libraries were prepared by immunoSEQ multiplex PCR; TCRdb keeps only in-frame clonotypes and omits some of them. This table holds 90,000 or so clones, 65% to 80% found once. This clone was detected only a few times. The gene calls are TRBV10-3 and TRBJ1-2; D possibly corresponds to TRBD1 (6 bases). The sequence derives from a man aged 25 to 40 in good health and CMV-seropositive. Specimen: PBMCs. CDR3: CATKQGLGDGGYTF. The CDR3 DNA follows: TGTGCCACAAAACAGGGTCTGGGGGATGGGGGCTACACCTTC.